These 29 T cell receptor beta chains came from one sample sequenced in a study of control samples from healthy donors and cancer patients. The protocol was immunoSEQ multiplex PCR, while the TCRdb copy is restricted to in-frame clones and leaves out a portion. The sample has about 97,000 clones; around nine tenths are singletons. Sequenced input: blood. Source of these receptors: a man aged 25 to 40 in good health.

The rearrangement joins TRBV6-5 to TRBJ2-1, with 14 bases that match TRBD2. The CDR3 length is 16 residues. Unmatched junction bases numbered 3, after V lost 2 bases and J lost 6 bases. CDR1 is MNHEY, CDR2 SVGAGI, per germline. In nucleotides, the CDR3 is TGTGCCAGCAGTTACCGGACTAGCGGGGGGCGCAATGAGCAGTTCTTC. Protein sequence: CASSYRTSGGRNEQFF.

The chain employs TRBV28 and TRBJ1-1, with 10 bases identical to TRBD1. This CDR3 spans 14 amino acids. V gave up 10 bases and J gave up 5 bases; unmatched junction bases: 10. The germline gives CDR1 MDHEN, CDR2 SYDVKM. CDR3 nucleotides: TGTGCCACGAGGGGACAGGGGTTTAGAACTGAAGCTTTCTTT. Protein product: CATRGQGFRTEAFF.

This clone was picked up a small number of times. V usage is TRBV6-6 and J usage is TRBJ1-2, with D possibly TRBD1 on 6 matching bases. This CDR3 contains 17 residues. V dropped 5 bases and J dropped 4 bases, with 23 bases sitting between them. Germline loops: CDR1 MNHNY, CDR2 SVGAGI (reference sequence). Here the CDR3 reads CASSPIAGRGGSYGYTF. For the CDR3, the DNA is TGTGCCAGCAGTCCGATCGCCGGCCGTGGGGGCAGCTATGGCTACACCTTC.

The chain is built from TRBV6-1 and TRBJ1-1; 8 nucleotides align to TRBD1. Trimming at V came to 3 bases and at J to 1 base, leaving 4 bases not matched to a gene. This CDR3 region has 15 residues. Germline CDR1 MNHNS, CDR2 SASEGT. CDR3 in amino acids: CASSDGGTGNTEAFF. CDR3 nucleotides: TGTGCCAGCAGTGATGGTGGGACAGGGAACACTGAAGCTTTCTTT.

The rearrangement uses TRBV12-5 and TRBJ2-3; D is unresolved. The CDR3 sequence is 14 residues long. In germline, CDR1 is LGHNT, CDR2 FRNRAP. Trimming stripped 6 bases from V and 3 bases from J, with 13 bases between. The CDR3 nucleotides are TGTGCTAGTGGCCGAGCCACAAGGACAGATACGCAGTATTTT. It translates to CASGRATRTDTQYF.

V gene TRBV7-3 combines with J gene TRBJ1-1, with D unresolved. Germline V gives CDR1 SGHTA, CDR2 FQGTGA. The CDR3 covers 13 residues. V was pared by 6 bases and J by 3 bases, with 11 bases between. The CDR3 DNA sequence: TGTGCCAGCAGTGAAGGTAGGGACACTGAAGCTTTCTTT. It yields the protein CASSEGRDTEAFF.

CDR3 protein: CASSRGTGDTQYF. The CDR3 DNA follows: TGTGCCAGCAGCCGCGGGACTGGAGATACGCAGTATTTT. The chain joins TRBV3-1 (or the pseudogene TRBV3-2) to TRBJ2-3; tentatively, D is TRBD2 (6 bases). V lost 4 bases and J lost 5, with 10 bases in between. CDR3 length: 13 residues. Germline CDR1 is LGHDT and CDR2 is YNNKEL (reference sequence).

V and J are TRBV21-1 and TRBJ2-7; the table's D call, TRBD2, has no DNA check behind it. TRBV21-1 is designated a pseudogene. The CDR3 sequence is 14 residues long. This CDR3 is CARGLADPLYEQYF. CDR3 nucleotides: TGTGCCAGGGGTCTAGCGGACCCTCTCTACGAGCAGTACTTC.

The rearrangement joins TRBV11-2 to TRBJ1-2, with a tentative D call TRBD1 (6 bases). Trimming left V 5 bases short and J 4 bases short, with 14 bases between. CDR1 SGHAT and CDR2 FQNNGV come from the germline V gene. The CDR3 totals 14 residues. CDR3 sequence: CASSTGPSSYGYTF. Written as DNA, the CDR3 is TGTGCCAGCAGCACAGGGCCGAGCTCCTATGGCTACACCTTC.

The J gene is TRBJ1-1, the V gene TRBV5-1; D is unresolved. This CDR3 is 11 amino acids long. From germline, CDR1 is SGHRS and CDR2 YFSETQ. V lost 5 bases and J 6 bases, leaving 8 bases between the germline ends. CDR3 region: CASRGRAEAFF. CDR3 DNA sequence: TGCGCCAGCAGGGGGAGGGCTGAAGCTTTCTTT.

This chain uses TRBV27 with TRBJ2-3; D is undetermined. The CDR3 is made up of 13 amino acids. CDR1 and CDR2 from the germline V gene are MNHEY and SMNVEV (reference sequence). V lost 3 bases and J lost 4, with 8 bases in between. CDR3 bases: TGTGCCAGCAGTTTGTCCCTCCCAGATACGCAGTATTTT. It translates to CASSLSLPDTQYF.

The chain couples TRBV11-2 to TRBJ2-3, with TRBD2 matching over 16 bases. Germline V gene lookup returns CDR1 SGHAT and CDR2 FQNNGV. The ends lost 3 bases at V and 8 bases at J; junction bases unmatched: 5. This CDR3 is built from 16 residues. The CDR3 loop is CASSLTGTSGGATQYF. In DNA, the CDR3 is TGTGCCAGCAGCTTGACCGGGACTAGCGGGGGGGCTACGCAGTATTTT. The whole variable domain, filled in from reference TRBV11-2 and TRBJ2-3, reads EAGVAQSPRYKIIEKRQSVAFWCNPISGHATLYWYQQILGQGPKLLIQFQNNGVVDDSQLPKDRFSAERLKGVDSTLKIQPAKLEDSAVYLCASSLTGTSGGATQYFGPGTRLTVL.

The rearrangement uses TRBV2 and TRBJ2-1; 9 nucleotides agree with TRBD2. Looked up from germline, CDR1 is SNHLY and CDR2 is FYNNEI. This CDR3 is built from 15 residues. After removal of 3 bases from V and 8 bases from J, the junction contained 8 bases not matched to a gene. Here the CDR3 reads CASSDLGLAHDEQFF. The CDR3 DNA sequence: TGTGCCAGCAGTGATTTGGGACTAGCTCATGATGAGCAGTTCTTC.

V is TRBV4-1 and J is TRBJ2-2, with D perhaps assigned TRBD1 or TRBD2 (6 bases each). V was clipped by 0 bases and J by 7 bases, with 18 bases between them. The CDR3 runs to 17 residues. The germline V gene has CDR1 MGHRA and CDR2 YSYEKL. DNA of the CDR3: TGCGCCAGCAGCCAAGAGCCACTAGGGGGAGGAGGCGGGGAGCTGTTTTTT. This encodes CASSQEPLGGGGGELFF.

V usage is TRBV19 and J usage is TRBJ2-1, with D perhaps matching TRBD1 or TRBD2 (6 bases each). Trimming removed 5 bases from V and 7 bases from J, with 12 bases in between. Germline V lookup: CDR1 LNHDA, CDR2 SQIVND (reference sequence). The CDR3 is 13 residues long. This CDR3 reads CASSLQGGNEQFF. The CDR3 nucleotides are TGTGCCAGTAGTCTCCAAGGGGGGAATGAGCAGTTCTTC.

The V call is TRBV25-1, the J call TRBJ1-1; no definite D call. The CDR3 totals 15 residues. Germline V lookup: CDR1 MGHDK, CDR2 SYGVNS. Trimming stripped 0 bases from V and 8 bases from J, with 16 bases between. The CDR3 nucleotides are TGTGCCAGCAGTGAATACAGGCCTTCGAAAGACGAAGCTTTCTTT. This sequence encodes CASSEYRPSKDEAFF. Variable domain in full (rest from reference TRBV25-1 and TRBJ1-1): EADIYQTPRYLVIGTGKKITLECSQTMGHDKMYWYQQDPGMELHLIHYSYGVNSTEKGDLSSESTVSRIRTEHFPLTLESARPSHTSQYLCASSEYRPSKDEAFFGQGTRLTVV.

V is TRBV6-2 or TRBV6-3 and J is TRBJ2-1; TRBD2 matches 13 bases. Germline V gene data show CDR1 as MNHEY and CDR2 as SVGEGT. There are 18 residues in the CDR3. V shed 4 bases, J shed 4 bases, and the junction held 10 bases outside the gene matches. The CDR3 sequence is CASSSQGGLAGPYNEQFF. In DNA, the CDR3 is TGTGCCAGCAGTTCCCAGGGGGGACTAGCGGGACCTTACAATGAGCAGTTCTTC.

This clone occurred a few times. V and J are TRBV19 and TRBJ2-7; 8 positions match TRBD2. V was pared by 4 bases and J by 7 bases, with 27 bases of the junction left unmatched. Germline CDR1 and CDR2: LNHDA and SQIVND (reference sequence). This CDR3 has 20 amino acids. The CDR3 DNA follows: TGTGCCAGTAGTAAAATTGATGGAGGAGCGGGAGTCCCAGTGAGGGGTGAGCAGTACTTC. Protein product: CASSKIDGGAGVPVRGEQYF.

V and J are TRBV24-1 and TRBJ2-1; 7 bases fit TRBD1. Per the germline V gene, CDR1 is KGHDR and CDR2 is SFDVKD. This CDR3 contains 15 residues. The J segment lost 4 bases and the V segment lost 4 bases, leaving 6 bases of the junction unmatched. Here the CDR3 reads CATSDVQGLYNEQFF. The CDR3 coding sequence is TGTGCCACCAGTGACGTACAGGGGTTATACAATGAGCAGTTCTTC.

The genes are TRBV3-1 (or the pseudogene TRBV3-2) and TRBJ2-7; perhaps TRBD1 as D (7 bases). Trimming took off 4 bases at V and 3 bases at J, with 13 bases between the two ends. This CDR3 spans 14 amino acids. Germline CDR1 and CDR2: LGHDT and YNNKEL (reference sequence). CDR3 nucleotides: TGTGCCAGCAGCCCTGCGGGACAGAACTACGAGCAGTACTTC. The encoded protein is CASSPAGQNYEQYF.

The CDR3 nucleotides read TGTGCCAGCAGCTTAGGGTTAACAGGGCATGAGCAGTTCTTC. This gives the protein CASSLGLTGHEQFF. The genes are TRBV7-9 and TRBJ2-1; D possibly corresponds to TRBD1 (6 bases). Trimming cost V 1 base and J 8 bases, with 12 bases left between them. Germline V lookup: CDR1 SEHNR, CDR2 FQNEAQ (reference sequence). The CDR3 consists of 14 residues.

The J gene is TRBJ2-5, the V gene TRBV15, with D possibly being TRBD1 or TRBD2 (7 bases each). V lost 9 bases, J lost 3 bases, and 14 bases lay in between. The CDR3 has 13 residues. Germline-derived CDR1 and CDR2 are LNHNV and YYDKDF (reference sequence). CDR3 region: CATKRDSKETQYF. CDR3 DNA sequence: TGTGCCACAAAGCGGGACAGCAAAGAGACCCAGTACTTC.

The DNA for the CDR3 is TGTGCCAGCAGCGGCGGGAGCCACGAGCAGTACGTC. Amino acids: CASSGGSHEQYV. The rearrangement links TRBV5-4 to TRBJ2-7; 7 nucleotides agree with TRBD2. CDR3 length: 12 amino acids. Germline-derived CDR1 and CDR2 are SGHNT and YYREEE (reference sequence). Trimming took 4 bases from V and 5 from J; bases not matched to a gene: 3.

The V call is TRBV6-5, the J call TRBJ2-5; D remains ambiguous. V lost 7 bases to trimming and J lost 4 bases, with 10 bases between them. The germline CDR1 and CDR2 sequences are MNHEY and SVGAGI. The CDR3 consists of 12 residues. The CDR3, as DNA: TGTGCCAGCACCGTCACGGGAGAGACCCAGTACTTC. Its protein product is CASTVTGETQYF.

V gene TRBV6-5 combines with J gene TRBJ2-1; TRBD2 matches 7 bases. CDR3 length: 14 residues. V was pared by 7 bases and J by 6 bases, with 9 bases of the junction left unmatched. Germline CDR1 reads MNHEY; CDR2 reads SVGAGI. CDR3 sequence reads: CASISGTTINEQFF. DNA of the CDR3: TGTGCCAGCATCTCCGGGACTACCATCAATGAGCAGTTCTTC.

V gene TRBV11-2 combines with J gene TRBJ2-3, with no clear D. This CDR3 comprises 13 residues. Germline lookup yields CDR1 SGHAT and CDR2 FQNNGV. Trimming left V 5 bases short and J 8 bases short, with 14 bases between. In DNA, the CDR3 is TGTGCCAGCAGCCCCACGCAAGAGCGTACGCAGTATTTT. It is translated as CASSPTQERTQYF.

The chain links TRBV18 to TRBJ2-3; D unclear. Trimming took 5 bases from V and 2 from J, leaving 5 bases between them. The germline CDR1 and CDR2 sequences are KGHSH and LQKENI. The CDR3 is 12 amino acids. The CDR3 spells CASSTFTDTQYF. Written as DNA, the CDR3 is TGTGCCAGCTCAACTTTCACAGATACGCAGTATTTT.

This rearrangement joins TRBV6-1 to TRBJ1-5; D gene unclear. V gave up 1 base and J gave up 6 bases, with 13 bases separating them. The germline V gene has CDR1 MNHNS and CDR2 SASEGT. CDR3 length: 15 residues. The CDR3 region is CASSEGLDPVQPQHF. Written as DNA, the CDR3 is TGTGCCAGCAGTGAAGGGTTAGACCCCGTTCAGCCCCAGCATTTT.

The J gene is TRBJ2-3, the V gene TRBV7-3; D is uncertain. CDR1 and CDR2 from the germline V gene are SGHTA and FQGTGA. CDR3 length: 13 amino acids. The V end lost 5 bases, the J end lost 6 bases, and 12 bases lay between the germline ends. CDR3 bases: TGTGCCAGCAGCCGGCGGCCGGTTGATACGCAGTATTTT. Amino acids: CASSRRPVDTQYF. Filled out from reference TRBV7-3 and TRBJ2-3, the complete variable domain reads GAGVSQTPSNKVTEKGKYVELRCDPISGHTALYWYRQSLGQGPEFLIYFQGTGAADDSGLPNDRFFAVRPEGSVSTLKIQRTERGDSAVYLCASSRRPVDTQYFGPGTRLTVL.